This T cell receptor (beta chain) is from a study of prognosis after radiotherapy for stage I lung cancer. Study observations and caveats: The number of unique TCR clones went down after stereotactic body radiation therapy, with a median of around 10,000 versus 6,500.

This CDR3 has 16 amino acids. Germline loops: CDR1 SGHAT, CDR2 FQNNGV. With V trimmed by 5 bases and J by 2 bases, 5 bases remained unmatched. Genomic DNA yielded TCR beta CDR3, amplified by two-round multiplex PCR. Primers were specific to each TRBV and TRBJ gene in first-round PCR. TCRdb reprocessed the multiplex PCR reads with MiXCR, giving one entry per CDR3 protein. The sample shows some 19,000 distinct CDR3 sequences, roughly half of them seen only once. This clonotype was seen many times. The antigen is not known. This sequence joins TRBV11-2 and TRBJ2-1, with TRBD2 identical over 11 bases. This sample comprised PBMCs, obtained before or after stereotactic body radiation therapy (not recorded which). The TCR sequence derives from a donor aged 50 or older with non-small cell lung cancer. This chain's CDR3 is CASSPRLAGTYNEQFF. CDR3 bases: TGTGCCAGCAGCCCACGACTAGCGGGAACCTACAATGAGCAGTTCTTC.